The 22 T cell receptor beta chains below were found in one sample sequenced in a study of T cell responses to AZD1222 COVID-19 vaccine. Libraries were prepared by immunoSEQ multiplex PCR; TCRdb keeps only in-frame clonotypes and omits some of them. This table has over 120,000 clones, 80% to 95% appearing once. The sample was peripheral blood, taken on day 0 of AZD1222 vaccination. The receptors here all came from an adult in good health.

The chain couples TRBV4-1 to TRBJ1-2, with D tentatively TRBD1 (6 bases). Germline assignment: CDR1 MGHRA and CDR2 YSYEKL. V gave up 2 bases and J gave up 3 bases, with 22 bases separating them. The CDR3 covers 18 residues. DNA of the CDR3: TGCGCCAGCAGCCAATCCTTGTTTTCGGGCAGGGGATACTATGGCTACACCTTC. Its protein is CASSQSLFSGRGYYGYTF.

The chain combines TRBV7-8 with TRBJ1-1; D possibly corresponds to TRBD1 (5 bases). Per germline, CDR1 SGHVS and CDR2 FQNEAQ. This CDR3 comprises 13 residues. V was trimmed by 8 bases and J by 5 bases, leaving 15 bases between them. The CDR3 is CASASGVETEAFF. Here the CDR3 DNA reads TGTGCCAGCGCATCGGGGGTCGAGACTGAAGCTTTCTTT.

This chain joins TRBV4-2 and TRBJ2-3; TRBD2 is a possible D gene (7 bases). Germline assignment: CDR1 LGHNA and CDR2 YNFKEQ. The V and J ends lost 0 bases and 8 bases respectively, with 21 bases between them. There are 17 residues in the CDR3. CDR3 protein: CASSQDGTGGPSVTQYF. In DNA, the CDR3 is TGTGCCAGCAGCCAAGATGGGACCGGGGGGCCGTCGGTTACGCAGTATTTT.

The V and J genes are TRBV19 and TRBJ1-1, with TRBD1 as a possible D gene (5 bases). V gave up 7 bases and J gave up 1 base, with 16 bases separating them. The germline CDR1 and CDR2 sequences are LNHDA and SQIVND (reference sequence). The CDR3 length is 15 residues. The CDR3 DNA is TGTGCCAGTAAGGGGCTCTGGGTAAAGAACACTGAAGCTTTCTTT. Protein: CASKGLWVKNTEAFF. The full variable domain, completed using reference TRBV19 and TRBJ1-1, is DGGITQSPKYLFRKEGQNVTLSCEQNLNHDAMYWYRQDPGQGLRLIYYSQIVNDFQKGDIAEGYSVSREKKESFPLTVTSAQKNPTAFYLCASKGLWVKNTEAFFGQGTRLTVV.

Only one count was recorded for this clone. The rearrangement joins TRBV6-5 to TRBJ1-2; D call uncertain. Trimming pared 0 bases from V and 8 bases from J, leaving 19 bases between. This CDR3 spans 16 amino acids. Per germline, CDR1 MNHEY and CDR2 SVGAGI. This CDR3 reads CASSYSFPPGGSGYTF. The CDR3 region has the DNA TGTGCCAGCAGTTACTCGTTCCCTCCGGGTGGAAGCGGCTACACCTTC.

The chain has TRBV18 and TRBJ2-7, with D possibly being TRBD2 (5 bases). The CDR3 has 15 residues. Germline values: CDR1 KGHSH, CDR2 LQKENI. V was cut by 2 bases and J by 3 bases, with 14 bases left in between. The CDR3 region is CASSPVREGFYEQYF. DNA of the CDR3: TGTGCCAGCTCACCAGTACGCGAGGGTTTCTACGAGCAGTACTTC.

The V gene is TRBV7-3, the J gene TRBJ2-1, with D unresolved. Trimming cost V 4 bases and J 0 bases, with 10 bases left between them. Germline lookup yields CDR1 SGHTA and CDR2 FQGTGA. This CDR3 contains 15 residues. The CDR3 region is CASSSERSSYNEQFF. The CDR3 coding sequence is TGTGCCAGCAGCTCCGAGAGGAGCTCCTACAATGAGCAGTTCTTC.

V and J are TRBV29-1 and TRBJ1-2; the match to TRBD1 covers 7 bases. Germline V lookup: CDR1 SQVTM, CDR2 ANQGSEA. CDR3 length equals 16 residues. The V segment lost 1 base and the J segment 0 bases; nucleotides outside the gene matches: 8. The CDR3, as DNA: TGCAGCGTTGAAGCCCGGGACAGCTACCCTAACTATGGCTACACCTTC. Its translation is CSVEARDSYPNYGYTF. Full variable domain (missing parts from reference TRBV29-1 and TRBJ1-2): SAVISQKPSRDICQRGTSLTIQCQVDSQVTMMFWYRQQPGQSLTLIATANQGSEATYESGFVIDKFPISRPNLTFSTLTVSNMSPEDSSIYLCSVEARDSYPNYGYTFGSGTRLTVV.

The chain employs TRBV6-5 and TRBJ1-3; D call uncertain. The CDR3 totals 16 residues. Trimming left V 0 bases short and J 0 bases short, with 9 bases between. Germline-derived CDR1 and CDR2 are MNHEY and SVGAGI. The DNA for the CDR3 is TGTGCCAGCAGTTACTCCGGCAGCTCCTCTGGAAACACCATATATTTT. Translation: CASSYSGSSSGNTIYF.

This clone was seen once. The chain links TRBV3-1 (or the pseudogene TRBV3-2) to TRBJ2-5; 9 bases map to TRBD2. The CDR3 contains 14 residues. Germline V lookup: CDR1 LGHDT, CDR2 YNNKEL (reference sequence). The ends lost 4 bases at V and 2 bases at J; junction bases unmatched: 2. CDR3 sequence (DNA): TGTGCCAGCAGCCCGGGACTAGCTCAAGAGACCCAGTACTTC. Translating it yields CASSPGLAQETQYF.

This clone was picked up one time. This rearrangement joins TRBV11-3 to TRBJ2-7; 10 bases line up with TRBD1. In germline, CDR1 is SGHNT, CDR2 YENEEA. J lost 2 bases, V lost 1 base, and 2 bases had no gene match. The CDR3 extends over 15 amino acids. CDR3 sequence reads: CASSLAGTGAYEQYF. In DNA form, the CDR3 reads TGTGCCAGCAGCTTAGCCGGGACAGGGGCCTACGAGCAGTACTTC.

The chain joins TRBV1 to TRBJ2-3; no check of the table's D call, TRBD1, against the DNA was made. TRBV1 is marked as a pseudogene. The CDR3 has 16 residues. The CDR3 region has the DNA TGCACCAGCATTCCCGGGTTCAGGGAACGAGCAGATACGCAGTATTTT. It codes for CTSIPGFRERADTQYF.

The chain has TRBV5-1 and TRBJ2-1; D uncertain. The CDR3 contains 14 residues. CDR1 and CDR2 from the germline V gene are SGHRS and YFSETQ. The ends were cut back, 1 base at V and 5 bases at J, with 10 bases in the middle. The CDR3 bases are TGCGCCAGCAGCTTGTTTACTGGAAACAATGAGCAGTTCTTC. It is translated as CASSLFTGNNEQFF.

CDR3 nucleotides: TGCGCCAGCAGCCAAGCCCCGGAGATCTGGCCTGGCTACACCTTC. It yields the protein CASSQAPEIWPGYTF. V usage is TRBV4-1 and J usage is TRBJ1-2; D remains unclear. Trimming pared 1 base from V and 7 bases from J, leaving 16 bases between. Germline CDR1 MGHRA, CDR2 YSYEKL. The CDR3 spans 15 residues.

The chain uses TRBV9 and TRBJ2-1; 7 bases are shared with TRBD2. The CDR3 has 15 residues. V lost 2 bases and J lost 5; bases outside the gene matches: 7. Germline V gives CDR1 SGDLS, CDR2 YYNGEE. CDR3 protein: CASSVDSGQHNEQFF. DNA of the CDR3: TGTGCCAGCAGCGTCGATAGCGGGCAACACAATGAGCAGTTCTTC.

This clone was recorded once. The chain couples TRBV7-6 to TRBJ2-5; 12 positions match TRBD2. CDR1 and CDR2 from the germline V gene are SGHVS and FNYEAQ. V dropped 5 bases and J dropped 4; count of bases not matched to a gene: 8. The CDR3 extends over 16 amino acids. The CDR3 loop reads CASSRRLAGELETQYF. The CDR3 nucleotides are TGTGCCAGCAGCCGGAGACTAGCGGGGGAACTAGAGACCCAGTACTTC.

The chain combines TRBV12-5 with TRBJ2-6, with D possibly being TRBD1 or TRBD2 (5 bases each). The V end lost 7 bases, the J end lost 2 bases, and 18 bases lay between the germline ends. Germline lookup yields CDR1 LGHNT and CDR2 FRNRAP. The CDR3 runs to 17 residues. The CDR3 nucleotides read TGTGCTAGTGCCTGGGACCATTCGACCGCTGGGGCCAACGTCCTGACTTTC. It encodes CASAWDHSTAGANVLTF.

This chain links TRBV30 with TRBJ2-1; unclear D gene. CDR3 length: 13 amino acids. In germline, CDR1 is GTSNPN, CDR2 SVGIG (reference sequence). V was shortened by 0 bases and J by 5 bases, with 8 bases between the two germline ends. CDR3 coding DNA: TGTGCCTGGAGTGTACAGAGACACAATGAGCAGTTCTTC. Its protein is CAWSVQRHNEQFF. Filled out from reference TRBV30 and TRBJ2-1, the complete variable domain reads SQTIHQWPATLVQPVGSPLSLECTVEGTSNPNLYWYRQAAGRGLQLLFYSVGIGQISSEVPQNLSASRPQDRQFILSSKKLLLSDSGFYLCAWSVQRHNEQFFGPGTRLTVL.

This clone has only a few counts. The chain recombines TRBV6-2 or TRBV6-3 with TRBJ1-6; 12 bases agree with TRBD1. The CDR3 is 16 residues long. V lost 5 bases to trimming and J lost 10 bases; unmatched junction nucleotides: 9. CDR1 and CDR2 (germline): MNHEY, SVGEGT. The chain's CDR3 is CASSDTGQGAVSPLHF. CDR3 coding DNA: TGTGCCAGCAGTGATACGGGACAGGGGGCAGTCTCACCCCTCCACTTT.

The chain uses TRBV28 and TRBJ1-2; D is possibly TRBD1 (5 bases). From germline, CDR1 is MDHEN and CDR2 SYDVKM. The CDR3 contains 12 residues. V lost 6 bases, J lost 5 bases, and 10 bases lay in between. The CDR3 region is CASRQQGYGYTF. Written as DNA, the CDR3 is TGTGCCAGCAGACAGCAGGGTTATGGCTACACCTTC.

This chain joins TRBV7-3 and TRBJ2-1; the D gene is possibly TRBD2 (5 bases). The germline V gene has CDR1 SGHTA and CDR2 FQGTGA. This CDR3 has 16 residues. Trimming removed 3 bases at V and 2 bases at J, with 14 bases between. CDR3 DNA: TGTGCCAGCAGCTTCGGTCCTGCGGGCCCCTACAATGAGCAGTTCTTC. It yields the protein CASSFGPAGPYNEQFF.

The gene calls are TRBV23-1 and TRBJ1-1, with TRBD1 identical over 8 bases. TRBV23-1 is an ORF, with its function uncertain. V gave up 0 bases and J gave up 1 base; unmatched junction bases: 1. There are 15 residues in the CDR3. In DNA, the CDR3 is TGCGCCAGCAGTCAATCAGGACAGGGGAACACTGAAGCTTTCTTT. Translation: CASSQSGQGNTEAFF.